The clone carrying this T cell receptor (beta chain) was seen once. The data were taken from a study of blood T cell repertoires in COVID-19. Study-wide background: COVID-19 samples collected from the United States, Italy and Spain covered acute and convalescent phases. Nucleic acid was either cDNA or gDNA, and it came from T cells, B-cell-depleted T cells, or PBMCs.

The authors' processing: It was from reference gene primer amplification that nucleated cell counts were estimated. Profiling relied on immunoSEQ multiplex PCR, and the TCRdb table lists in-frame clones only, not all of them. V and J calls and clone size come straight from that table; D and trimming were deduced from the DNA. The profile shows some 40,000 clones, roughly nine tenths of them singletons. Per the germline V gene, CDR1 is SNHLY and CDR2 is FYNNEI. Deletions cut 4 bases from V and 8 bases from J, with 17 bases between. The CDR3 consists of 15 residues. Sample: peripheral blood. The clonotype comes from a woman in her 30s in a cohort sampled during active COVID-19. The chain links TRBV2 to TRBJ1-4; D call uncertain. As DNA, the CDR3 is TGTGCCAGCAGTGCGGGTCGGGGAGCGAGCGAAAAACTGTTTTTT. Protein product: CASSAGRGASEKLFF.